This is a list of T cell receptor beta chains from one sample in a study of T cell therapy after organ transplantation. Their cognate antigens are unknown. Data came from immunoSEQ multiplex PCR; TCRdb stores just in-frame clones and leaves some out. The profile shows about 48,000 clones, 94% of them singletons. Sequences were derived from CD8+ T cells from blood, sampled before autologous CMV-specific T cell therapy. The receptors shown here come from a human patient who had received a solid organ transplant and had CMV disease. Both conserved end residues are part of each CDR3. The D gene is left open where the match is weak. Size tells how often a clone was seen (once, few, many) or the class of an expanded clone, and some rows leave it out.

v_call	j_call	d_call	clone_size	cdr3_aa	cdr3_nt
TRBV6-5	TRBJ2-7	TRBD2	-	CASSYGRGGDEQYF	TGTGCCAGCAGTTACGGGAGGGGTGGCGACGAGCAGTACTTC
TRBV6-6	TRBJ2-7	TRBD1	-	CASTGTGYEQYF	TGTGCCAGCACCGGGACAGGTTACGAGCAGTACTTC
TRBV27	TRBJ2-1	-	-	CASSLEQDNFNEQFF	TGTGCCAGCAGTTTAGAGCAAGACAATTTCAATGAGCAGTTCTTC
TRBV4-3	TRBJ1-4	TRBD1	-	CASSQDAMGQKGREKLFF	TGCGCCAGCAGCCAAGATGCGATGGGACAGAAGGGCCGGGAAAAACTGTTTTTT
TRBV2	TRBJ2-7	-	-	CASRGGPSEQYF	TGTGCCAGCAGAGGAGGACCGAGCGAGCAGTACTTC
TRBV2	TRBJ2-7	-	-	CASSEEAEPFTYEQYF	TGTGCCAGCAGTGAAGAGGCCGAACCATTTACCTACGAGCAGTACTTC
TRBV29-1	TRBJ2-1	TRBD2	-	CSVELLRSLAVPGEQFF	TGCAGCGTTGAATTGTTGAGGTCGCTAGCGGTACCCGGTGAGCAGTTCTTC
TRBV5-8	TRBJ2-7	-	once	CASSLLSGPLEQYF	TGTGCCAGCAGCTTGCTGTCGGGACCCCTCGAGCAGTACTTC
TRBV6-5	TRBJ2-7	-	-	CASGVGETVYEQYF	TGTGCCAGCGGAGTAGGAGAGACGGTGTACGAGCAGTACTTC
TRBV19	TRBJ1-5	TRBD1	-	CASSISDRGLQPQHF	TGTGCCAGTAGTATCTCTGACAGGGGGCTTCAGCCCCAGCATTTT
TRBV29-1	TRBJ1-2	-	-	CSVPQGSGYTF	TGCAGCGTGCCACAGGGAAGCGGCTACACCTTC
TRBV27	TRBJ1-5	-	few	CASSFWDQPQHF	TGTGCCAGCAGTTTCTGGGATCAGCCCCAGCATTTT
TRBV27	TRBJ1-1	-	-	CASSQGQYTEAFF	TGTGCCAGCAGTCAAGGACAGTACACTGAAGCTTTCTTT
TRBV7-6	TRBJ2-1	-	-	CASSWRTDGFDEQFF	TGTGCCAGCAGCTGGAGGACTGACGGATTCGATGAGCAGTTCTTC
TRBV25-1	TRBJ2-7	TRBD1	-	CASSEAGTGVEQYF	TGTGCCAGCAGTGAAGCCGGGACAGGGGTCGAGCAGTACTTC
TRBV13	TRBJ2-7	TRBD2	-	CASNDRTSGIYEQYF	TGTGCCAGCAACGACCGGACTAGCGGCATCTACGAGCAGTACTTC
TRBV10-2	TRBJ1-1	-	-	CASSAGTEAFF	TGCGCCAGCAGTGCAGGAACTGAAGCTTTCTTT
TRBV6-5	TRBJ1-3	TRBD1	-	CASSSGTAGNTIYF	TGTGCCAGCAGTTCAGGGACAGCGGGAAACACCATATATTTT
TRBV25-1	TRBJ1-2	-	-	CASSSRGGGGYGYTF	TGTGCCAGCAGTTCACGAGGGGGGGGTGGCTATGGCTACACCTTC
TRBV6-5	TRBJ2-7	-	-	CASSYRGDEQYF	TGTGCCAGCAGTTACCGGGGAGACGAGCAGTACTTC
TRBV18	TRBJ2-3	-	-	CASSPKAWTEDEGTDTQYF	TGTGCCAGCTCACCCAAAGCCTGGACGGAGGACGAGGGAACAGATACGCAGTATTTT
TRBV27	TRBJ2-1	TRBD2	-	CASSLSRRGYNEQFF	TGTGCCAGCAGTTTATCGCGGCGGGGGTACAATGAGCAGTTCTTC
TRBV29-1	TRBJ1-2	-	-	CSVGEDGGSNYGYTF	TGCAGCGTAGGAGAGGACGGCGGTTCCAACTATGGCTACACCTTC
TRBV15	TRBJ1-5	-	-	CATSEHLSNQPQHF	TGTGCCACCAGCGAACACCTTAGCAATCAGCCCCAGCATTTT
TRBV9	TRBJ1-1	-	-	CASATRGGSTEAFF	TGTGCCAGCGCCACCAGGGGCGGCAGCACTGAAGCTTTCTTT
TRBV5-1	TRBJ2-5	TRBD2	-	CASSLETRGGYQETQYF	TGCGCCAGCAGCTTGGAAACGAGGGGAGGGTACCAAGAGACCCAGTACTTC
TRBV6-5	TRBJ2-7	-	-	CASSYRQYYEQYF	TGTGCCAGCAGTTACCGGCAGTACTACGAGCAGTACTTC
TRBV27	TRBJ2-3	-	-	CASSLYGADADTQYF	TGTGCCAGCAGTTTATATGGAGCGGACGCAGATACGCAGTATTTT
TRBV27	TRBJ2-1	-	-	CASSQQDPYNEQFF	TGTGCCAGCAGCCAACAGGACCCCTACAATGAGCAGTTCTTC
TRBV25-1	TRBJ2-2	TRBD2	once	CASSDLTSGKINTGELFF	TGTGCCAGCAGTGATTTGACTAGCGGGAAGATAAACACCGGGGAGCTGTTTTTT
TRBV4-1	TRBJ2-7	-	-	CASSQGPGVPYEQYF	TGCGCCAGCAGCCAAGGACCGGGAGTCCCCTACGAGCAGTACTTC
TRBV19	TRBJ2-3	-	-	CASSILGRRTDTQYF	TGTGCCAGTAGTATTTTGGGACGCCGCACAGATACGCAGTATTTT
TRBV7-9	TRBJ1-3	-	-	CASSLAAGWGENTIYF	TGTGCCAGCAGCTTAGCGGCAGGATGGGGGGAAAACACCATATATTTT
TRBV19	TRBJ2-7	TRBD2	-	CASGPTSGSSYEQYF	TGTGCCAGTGGACCGACTAGCGGGAGCTCCTACGAGCAGTACTTC
TRBV7-6	TRBJ1-2	-	once	CASSVGELYGYTF	TGTGCCAGCAGCGTTGGGGAATTATATGGCTACACCTTC
TRBV4-2	TRBJ1-5	-	-	CASSQDQGQPQHF	TGTGCCAGCAGCCAAGATCAGGGGCAGCCCCAGCATTTT
TRBV5-5	TRBJ2-7	-	-	CASSLRIHYEQYF	TGTGCCAGCAGCTTGCGCATCCACTACGAGCAGTACTTC
TRBV10-3	TRBJ1-6	TRBD1	-	CAISGAGGTYNSPLHF	TGTGCCATCAGTGGAGCAGGGGGCACCTATAATTCACCCCTCCACTTT
TRBV21-1	TRBJ2-7	-	-	CASSKVGSLSYEQYF	TGTGCCAGCAGCAAAGTGGGCAGCCTCTCCTACGAGCAGTACTTC
TRBV19	TRBJ2-1	TRBD2	once	CASSILNSGGAHEQFF	TGTGCCAGTAGTATTTTGAATAGCGGGGGGGCCCATGAGCAGTTCTTC
TRBV5-6	TRBJ2-7	-	-	CASSLGAGTYEQYF	TGTGCCAGCAGCTTGGGCGCAGGCACCTACGAGCAGTACTTC
TRBV13	TRBJ2-5	TRBD1	-	CASSPRKDRGGIETQYF	TGTGCCAGCAGCCCTCGCAAGGACAGGGGAGGTATAGAGACCCAGTACTTC
TRBV11-2	TRBJ1-1	-	-	CASSLMGGSDTEAFF	TGTGCCAGCAGCTTGATGGGGGGTTCGGACACTGAAGCTTTCTTT
TRBV19	TRBJ2-3	TRBD1	-	CASSIAPPDRTDTQYF	TGTGCCAGTAGTATAGCCCCCCCGGACAGGACAGATACGCAGTATTTT
TRBV7-9	TRBJ2-5	TRBD2	once	CASSLPSGSRQETQYF	TGTGCCAGCAGCTTACCTAGCGGGAGCCGCCAAGAGACCCAGTACTTC
TRBV30	TRBJ2-7	TRBD2	-	CAWSERGGGEQYF	TGTGCCTGGAGTGAGCGGGGGGGCGGTGAGCAGTACTTC
TRBV7-3	TRBJ2-1	-	-	CASSPSLKHTSYNEQFF	TGTGCCAGCAGCCCAAGCCTAAAACATACCTCCTACAATGAGCAGTTCTTC
TRBV7-2	TRBJ1-2	-	-	CASSLYRGETNYGYTF	TGTGCCAGCAGCTTATATCGAGGGGAGACTAACTATGGCTACACCTTC
TRBV9	TRBJ2-3	-	-	CASSPTLAGAITDTQYF	TGTGCCAGCAGCCCAACACTGGCGGGGGCGATCACAGATACGCAGTATTTT
TRBV6-5	TRBJ1-5	-	-	CASITEPNQPQHF	TGTGCCAGCATTACAGAACCCAATCAGCCCCAGCATTTT
TRBV10-3	TRBJ2-3	-	-	CAISEGQQREDSDTQYF	TGTGCCATCAGTGAGGGTCAGCAACGGGAAGATTCAGATACGCAGTATTTT
TRBV7-9	TRBJ1-1	TRBD1	once	CASSSGQPNTEAFF	TGTGCCAGCAGCTCGGGACAGCCAAACACTGAAGCTTTCTTT
TRBV6-4	TRBJ1-1	-	-	CASSARAEGTEAFF	TGTGCCAGCAGTGCCAGGGCCGAGGGCACTGAAGCTTTCTTT